This T cell receptor (beta chain) is from a study of blood T cell repertoires in COVID-19 (dated by TCRdb to about 2020). About the full investigation: Samples covering the acute and convalescent phases of COVID-19 were provided by collaborators in the United States, Italy and Spain. Where available, HLA class I and class II types were taken from metadata supplied by the sample provider and were not determined by assay-based typing. The repertoires were released in a freely available public database meant as a resource for research on the immune response to SARS-CoV-2. The samples were drawn from the first 160 participants of the ongoing ImmuneRACE study and from some 1,300 subjects provided by 6 global collaborators. The material from the prospective study consisted of cDNA or gDNA derived from T cells, B-cell-depleted T cells, or PBMCs. The dataset comprised deeply sampled blood TCRbeta repertoires from subjects exposed to, actively infected with, or recovered from COVID-19. Sample metadata almost always included a de-identified subject ID, COVID-19 status, age in years and sex. The investigation overall reported the following: How much clinical and demographic metadata was included differed by source and by participant, and the metadata was provided uncurated.

Another Seattle source contributed samples from volunteer blood donors who had recovered from COVID-19. Whole blood was collected in K2EDTA tubes by collaborating institutions according to the institutions' own protocols. For TCRbeta analysis, collaborator samples were shipped as frozen whole blood, as isolated PBMCs, or as DNA extracted from either sample type. Ends trimmed: V by 3 bases, J by 0 bases; bases unmatched to a gene: 2. The germline V gene encodes CDR1 LGHDT and CDR2 YNNKEL (reference sequence). The CDR3 contains 16 residues, cysteine and phenylalanine counted. CDR3 DNA only is kept here, 48 bases in frame from base 1. On this clone itself: The antigen it recognizes is unknown. No base quality information exists; no much larger clone differs at one position.

The immunoSEQ Assay, a bias-controlled multiplex PCR, was used to amplify TCRbeta CDR3 regions from genomic DNA. The authors' pipeline ran thus. The number of nucleated cells in each sample was estimated from the amplification of reference gene primers within the assay. Sequence reads were collapsed and filtered to measure the absolute abundance of every unique TCRbeta CDR3 rearrangement. Productive Simpson clonality was computed per sample as the square root of Simpson's diversity index over productive rearrangements. The clones in this table, taken by TCRdb from immuneACCESS, are in-frame only. Not every clone is retained; where verified, under half of the shortfall comes from an unresolved V gene, and the cause of the rest is unknown. For V, J and clone size, that table is used; D and trimming come from the DNA. Present in this sample are roughly 240,000 clones, approximately 82% of which were seen just once. The top ten constitute 2% to 2.5% of the sample.

Material for sequencing was peripheral blood. The V gene is TRBV3-1 (or the pseudogene TRBV3-2) and the J gene is TRBJ2-1; 10 central nucleotides agree with TRBD2. The sequence was collected from a man aged 35 to 55 who had recovered from COVID-19. The CDR3 region has the sequence CASSQIAGGSYNEQFF. Read as DNA, the sequence is TGTGCCAGCAGCCAGATAGCGGGAGGCTCCTACAATGAGCAGTTCTTC.